The 24 T cell receptor delta chains below all came from one sample that was sequenced in a study of γδ T cells in repeated Plasmodium falciparum infection. TCRdb re-called the multiplex PCR reads through CATT. The data hold 75,000 to 95,000 delta-chain clones, with 0.75% to 1% observed a single time. Gammadelta T cells were flow-sorted from PBMC into Vgamma9/Vdelta2+ and Vdelta2-negative populations for bulk analysis. Sequences were obtained from gamma-delta T cells from blood. These receptor sequences come from a pool of human donors (malaria-infected and uninfected, not separated).

About this clone: The protein held in TCRdb is that of a much larger clone and does not match this DNA's translation at residue 21, likely because of a read error; the protein shown is translated from the DNA. CDR3 residues: CALGKSPSVGPNKTKYTDKLTF. The CDR3, as DNA: TGTGCTCTTGGGAAATCCCCTTCGGTGGGACCGAATAAGACTAAGTACACCGATAAACTCACCTTT. Here the V gene is TRDV1, but the J gene went uncalled; no check of the table's D call, TRDD3, against the DNA was made. Germline V gene lookup returns CDR1 TSWWSYY and CDR2 QGS. The CDR3 has 22 residues.

In this sample, this clone turned up a few times. TCRdb has a much larger clone's protein, which differs at residue 22 from the translation of this DNA, likely because of a read error; what is shown is the protein translated from the DNA. The V gene call is TRDV1, and the J gene call is absent; the table's D call, TRDD3, has no DNA check behind it. This CDR3 contains 24 residues. Germline assignment: CDR1 TSWWSYY and CDR2 QGS. CDR3 bases: TGTGCTCTTGGGGGAGCCCTGTATCGGGCACTGGGGGATACGCGCAATGGACCCACCGATAAACCCATCTTT. Translated: CALGGALYRALGDTRNGPTDKPIF.

With respect to this clone: With only one base between it and a far larger clone, this is likely a read error. The same CDR3 can be traced to other DNA sequences in this sample. The J gene is TRDJ1, the V gene TRDV1, with TRDD3 matching 8 bases. The J gene is absent in TCRdb and was assigned here via DNA matching to germline. The CDR3 totals 23 residues. Germline V lookup: CDR1 TSWWSYY, CDR2 QGS. Trimming at V came to 0 bases and at J to 0 bases, leaving 24 bases not matched to a gene. CDR3 sequence reads: CALGELPYGWGKRLYRNTDKLIF. The CDR3 bases are TGTGCTCTTGGGGAACTTCCCTACGGCTGGGGGAAGCGGCTCTATCGGAACACCGATAAACTCATCTTT.

Turning to this clone: TCRdb lists the protein of a much larger clone for this DNA, which differs at residue 6, so this is likely a read error; the protein given here is translated from the DNA itself. This chain links TRDV2 with TRDJ1, with 8 bases aligning to TRDD3. Germline V gives CDR1 GEAIGNYY, CDR2 EKD. The ends lost 3 bases at V and 4 bases at J; junction bases unmatched: 12. CDR3 length: 16 amino acids. CDR3 sequence reads: CACDLHAGGNHDKLIF. The CDR3 bases are TGTGCCTGTGACCTACACGCTGGGGGAAACCACGATAAACTCATCTTT.

This chain uses TRDV2 with TRDJ1; a possible D gene is TRDD3 (8 bases). Since TCRdb gives no J gene, matching the DNA to germline was used here to assign it. Germline V CDR1 and CDR2: GEAIGNYY, EKD. V gave up 3 bases and J gave up 0 bases, with 34 bases separating them. This CDR3 region has 22 residues. CDR3 loop: CACDPVPTGGYANGGYTDKLIF. CDR3 nucleotide sequence: TGTGCCTGTGACCCTGTTCCTACTGGGGGGTACGCGAATGGGGGTTACACCGATAAACTCATCTTT.

Regarding this clone: The TCRdb record carries a much larger clone's protein, which differs from this DNA's translation at residue 6; a read error is the likely cause, and the protein listed here is the DNA translation. V gene TRDV1 combines with J gene TRDJ1, with TRDD2 matching over 7 bases. The V and J ends lost 1 base and 2 bases, in that order; junction bases with no gene match: 25. Germline assignment: CDR1 TSWWSYY and CDR2 QGS. CDR3 length: 22 amino acids. The CDR3 loop is CALGEPNCIIKAFLIGTDKLIF. The CDR3 region has the DNA TGTGCTCTTGGGGAACCCAACTGCATCATAAAGGCCTTCCTTATAGGAACCGATAAACTCATCTTT.

This clone was detected ten times or more. A far larger clone is only one base removed, so a read error is likely. V and J are TRDV1 and TRDJ1; D uncertain. The CDR3 totals 13 residues. Germline V lookup: CDR1 TSWWSYY, CDR2 QGS. CDR3 residues: CALGALTTGKLIF. The DNA for the CDR3 is TGTGCTCTTGGGGCCCTAACCACCGGTAAACTCATCTTT.

A remark on this clone: A far bigger clonotype differs at one base, so this is likely a read error. Other nucleotide sequences in the sample specify the same CDR3. The chain employs TRDV1 and TRDJ1; 7 bases fit TRDD3. TCRdb is silent on the J gene; assignment here came from matching the DNA to germline. The V gene end was trimmed by 1 base and the J gene end by 4 bases; junction bases not matched to a gene: 18. The germline CDR1 and CDR2 sequences are TSWWSYY and QGS. This CDR3 is 19 amino acids long. CDR3 protein: CALGEHKADWGARVDKLIF. CDR3 nucleotide sequence: TGTGCTCTTGGGGAACATAAGGCGGACTGGGGTGCACGGGTCGATAAACTCATCTTT.

This clone was seen ten or more times. This likely traces to a read error, being one base from a far larger clone. V is TRDV2 and J is TRDJ1; D is possibly TRDD3 (6 bases). Germline CDR1 reads GEAIGNYY; CDR2 reads EKD. The CDR3 has 17 amino acids. The CDR3: CARDRLLRGSDTDKLIF. The CDR3 DNA is TGTGCCCGTGATAGATTGCTGCGGGGATCGGACACCGATAAACTCATCTTT.

About this clone: This DNA's translation differs at residue 7 from TCRdb's protein, which comes from a much larger clone; a read error is likely, and the protein shown is translated from the DNA. V gene TRDV2 combines with J gene TRDJ1; 10 bases align to TRDD3. TCRdb leaves out the J gene; it was filled in here by matching the DNA to germline. Germline V gene lookup returns CDR1 GEAIGNYY and CDR2 EKD. The CDR3 consists of 16 residues. Trimming cost V 0 bases and J 5 bases; bases outside gene matches: 8. Written as DNA, the CDR3 is TGTGCCTGTGACACCGTTACGCTGGGGGATAAAGATAAACTCATCTTT. Its translation: CACDTVTLGDKDKLIF.

With respect to this clone: TCRdb assigns this DNA the protein of a much larger clone, which departs from its translation at residue 11; this likely reflects a read error, and the protein shown comes from translating the DNA. The chain links TRDV1 to TRDJ1, with 10 nucleotides matching TRDD3. The germline gives CDR1 TSWWSYY, CDR2 QGS. V trimming: 4 bases; J trimming: 1 base; junction bases outside the gene matches: 24. The CDR3 extends over 22 amino acids. The CDR3 reads CALGGHLPNSQGDTVVTDKLIF. The CDR3 DNA follows: TGTGCTCTTGGGGGCCACCTTCCTAATAGTCAGGGGGATACGGTGGTCACCGATAAACTCATCTTT.

Worth noting for this clone: TCRdb records a much larger clone's protein for this DNA, with a difference at residue 12 that likely arises from a read error; the protein given is the translation of the DNA. The rearrangement uses TRDV1 and TRDJ1; the match to TRDD3 covers 7 bases. The J gene, missing from TCRdb, was assigned here through DNA to germline matching. The CDR3 contains 19 residues. Germline loops: CDR1 TSWWSYY, CDR2 QGS. V lost 1 base and J lost 3; bases outside the gene matches: 17. CDR3 nucleotides: TGTGCTCTTGGGGAACACACTTCCCTCTGGGGGGTACACGCCGATAAACTCATCTTT. The encoded protein is CALGEHTSLWGVHADKLIF.

This clone was seen a few times. A read error is the likely source, as a far larger clone sits one nucleotide away. The sample contains more than one DNA sequence encoding this CDR3. V gene TRDV2 was called; the J gene was not; the tabulated D call, TRDD3, remains unverified against the DNA. Germline V CDR1 and CDR2: GEAIGNYY, EKD. The CDR3 spans 15 residues. The CDR3 reads CACDEMRDTPDKLIF. CDR3 bases: TGTGCCTGTGACGAAATGAGGGATACCCCCGATAAACTCATTTTT.

This clone was observed a handful of times. TCRdb's entry gives the protein of a much larger clone, which mismatches this DNA's translation at residue 4, likely from a read error; the protein reported here is translated from the DNA. This chain connects TRDV2 to TRDJ1; 13 bases are a match to TRDD3. TCRdb leaves out the J gene; it was filled in here by matching the DNA to germline. Per the germline V gene, CDR1 is GEAIGNYY and CDR2 is EKD. This CDR3 comprises 20 residues. The CDR3 loop reads CACGTVVLGDTRVIADKLIF. Here the CDR3 DNA reads TGTGCCTGTGGCACCGTGGTACTGGGGGATACGCGGGTAATCGCCGATAAACTCATCTTT.

With respect to this clone: For this DNA, TCRdb reports the protein of a much larger clone, which diverges at residue 11, most likely from a read error; the protein presented here is translated directly from the DNA. The V call is TRDV1, the J call TRDJ1, with 8 nucleotides matching TRDD2. The CDR3 consists of 21 residues. Looked up from germline, CDR1 is TSWWSYY and CDR2 is QGS. The trim removed 3 bases at V and 1 base at J, leaving 22 bases unmatched. The CDR3 nucleotides read TGTGCTCTTGGGGACTCTTCCTACGGGAATGAGGTCATATGTGTCACCGATAAACTCATCTTT. Translation gives CALGDSSYGNEVICVTDKLIF.

The sample holds a few counts of this clone. The TCRdb protein comes from a much larger clone and disagrees with this DNA's translation at residue 15, likely due to a read error; the protein given here is derived from the DNA. V gene TRDV2 combines with J gene TRDJ1; 12 bases are shared with TRDD3. In the absence of a J gene in TCRdb, the DNA was matched to germline to assign it here. CDR1 and CDR2 from the germline V gene are GEAIGNYY and EKD. The CDR3 sequence is 18 residues long. CDR3 in DNA: TGTGCCTGTGACCCATTACTGGGGGATACCCCGTACACCGATGAACTCATCTTT. Its translation is CACDPLLGDTPYTDELIF.

To note about this clone: The protein TCRdb gives is from a much larger clone and does not agree with this DNA's translation at residue 5, likely a read error; the protein shown here comes from the DNA. V and J are TRDV2 and TRDJ1, with 9 bases identical to TRDD3. Matching the DNA to germline supplied the J gene, which TCRdb does not give. CDR1 is GEAIGNYY, CDR2 EKD, per germline. The ends lost 5 bases at V and 0 bases at J; junction bases unmatched: 15. This CDR3 has 18 residues. The CDR3, as DNA: TGTGCCTGTGTACCCCTTCCGATTACTGGGGGAGACACCGATAAACTCATCTTT. Encoded protein: CACVPLPITGGDTDKLIF.

This clone was recorded a few times. TCRdb's entry gives the protein of a much larger clone, which mismatches this DNA's translation at residue 5, likely from a read error; the protein reported here is translated from the DNA. The chain combines TRDV1 with TRDJ1; 10 bases fit TRDD3. The junction had 27 bases not matched to a gene; V was cut back by 5 bases and J by 0 bases. Germline V gives CDR1 TSWWSYY, CDR2 QGS. The CDR3 is made up of 23 amino acids. CDR3 in amino acids: CALGKVLAPLGGYPGPYTDKLIF. The CDR3 DNA sequence: TGTGCTCTTGGGAAAGTTCTGGCTCCCCTTGGGGGATACCCTGGGCCCTACACCGATAAACTCATCTTT.

This clone showed up just a few times. The translation of this DNA and the TCRdb protein of a much larger clone differ at residue 6, probably owing to a read error; the protein shown here is translated from the DNA. V usage is TRDV1 and J usage is TRDJ1; 11 bases line up with TRDD3. The J gene was not available in TCRdb and was assigned here by matching the DNA to germline segments. There are 20 residues in the CDR3. Germline loops: CDR1 TSWWSYY, CDR2 QGS. With V trimmed by 5 bases and J by 3 bases, 20 bases remained unmatched. The DNA of the CDR3 is TGTGCTCTTGGGAATTGGCGGATCCTACCTTTGGGGGATACGGCCGATAAACTCATCTTT. Its protein product is CALGNWRILPLGDTADKLIF.

Of note for this clone: This likely came from a read error, as a far larger clone is one base away. At the DNA level, this CDR3 is encoded by other sequences in the same sample as well. V is TRDV2 and J is TRDJ1; D remains unclear. TCRdb records no J gene; here it was assigned by comparing the DNA to germline. The CDR3 is 19 amino acids. Germline CDR1 reads GEAIGNYY; CDR2 reads EKD. The V end was cut by 0 bases, the J end by 2 bases, with 24 bases between. DNA for the CDR3: TGTGCCTGTGACACCGAATTTGGCGGGGTCAACAAGAGAACCGATAAACTCATCTTT. It specifies CACDTEFGGVNKRTDKLIF.

This clone was recorded at least ten times. The protein recorded in TCRdb matches a much larger clone and deviates from this DNA's translation at residue 3, suggesting a read error; the protein here is obtained by translating the DNA. The chain is built from TRDV1 and TRDJ1, with D perhaps matching TRDD3 (6 bases). As TCRdb names no J gene, one was assigned here on the basis of a DNA match to germline. This CDR3 is 12 amino acids long. Germline-derived CDR1 and CDR2 are TSWWSYY and QGS. The CDR3 here is CAPGELRYKLIF. The CDR3, as DNA: TGTGCTCCTGGGGAATTGCGGTATAAACTCATCTTT.

As for this clone: This likely traces to a read error, being one base from a far larger clone. The sample contains more than one DNA sequence encoding this CDR3. The V call is TRDV2, the J call TRDJ1; tentatively, D is TRDD3 (5 bases). In the absence of a J gene in TCRdb, the DNA was matched to germline to assign it here. V was trimmed by 0 bases and J by 0 bases, leaving 19 bases between them. Germline V gene lookup returns CDR1 GEAIGNYY and CDR2 EKD. This CDR3 region has 18 residues. DNA of the CDR3: TGTGCCTGTGACACCCTAGGGATTTCTGTGGGGTACACCGATAAACTCATCTTT. Translating gives CACDTLGISVGYTDKLIF.

In the case of this clone: TCRdb attributes to this sequence the protein of a much larger clone, which differs from the DNA translation at residue 13; a read error is likely, and the protein displayed is translated from the DNA. The J gene is TRDJ1, the V gene TRDV1; 10 nucleotides match TRDD3. TCRdb lists no J gene, so it was determined here by aligning the DNA to germline. Trimming cost V 11 bases and J 3 bases; bases outside gene matches: 21. The CDR3 consists of 18 residues. Germline-derived CDR1 and CDR2 are TSWWSYY and QGS. CDR3 sequence reads: CAYASPLGDSRCADKLIF. The CDR3 nucleotides read TGTGCTTACGCAAGTCCCCTGGGGGATAGCCGGTGCGCCGATAAACTCATCTTT.

This clone showed up just a few times. This DNA's translation differs at residue 12 from TCRdb's protein, which comes from a much larger clone; a read error is likely, and the protein shown is translated from the DNA. This chain joins TRDV1 and TRDJ1; D unresolved. From germline, CDR1 is TSWWSYY and CDR2 QGS. V lost 4 bases, J lost 0 bases, and 24 bases lay in between. This CDR3 is built from 19 residues. The DNA of the CDR3 is TGTGCTCTTGGGGGTAGACTTAAAAAGTCCCTCCAGTACACCGATAAACTCATCTTT. It is translated as CALGGRLKKSLQYTDKLIF.